The clone carrying this TCR beta chain has just a few counts. Its antigen is undetermined. Through a sample-barcoded 5' primer and a J-beta primer mix, a second PCR was run for roughly 7 to 11 cycles. Each cDNA molecule was tagged by a template-switch adaptor with 12 random nucleotides. TCRdb re-called the 5' RACE reads through MiXCR, storing one row per CDR3 protein. The table lists 1.5 million to 2 million distinct CDR3 sequences, 28% of them singletons, with 7.7% in the top ten. This sample stems from a study of blood T cells in healthy people across ages. Study-wide results and caveats: As age increased, TCR beta diversity per million T cells fell in a roughly linear fashion.

The CDR3 extends over 11 amino acids. Trimming stripped 6 bases from V and 12 bases from J, with 15 bases between. From germline, CDR1 is SQVTM and CDR2 ANQGSEA. The sample, 7.5 to 10 milliliters of peripheral blood, was drawn from each donor. The study isolated at least 6.5 million PBMCs from each sample. The sample comprised blood. This clonotype originated in a woman aged 25 to 45 in good health. This chain connects TRBV29-1 to TRBJ2-1; the D gene is possibly TRBD1 (5 bases). CDR3 residues: CSVVPTDTQFF. The CDR3 region has the DNA TGCAGCGTCGTGCCGACGGACACGCAGTTCTTC.